Presented here are 23 T cell receptor beta chains from one specimen sequenced in a study of technical replicates of blood from several donors. TCRdb keeps only in-frame clones here, not all; method: immunoSEQ multiplex PCR. The sample records some 68,000 clones, 95% to 96% being singletons. The sample taken for sequencing was T cells isolated from PBMCs. These receptors all stem from a human donor in good health.

The J gene is TRBJ1-2, the V gene TRBV5-4; D is perhaps TRBD1 (5 bases). Germline assignment: CDR1 SGHNT and CDR2 YYREEE (reference sequence). This CDR3 spans 13 amino acids. With 4 bases removed from V and 3 bases from J, the gap between germline ends came to 10 bases. CDR3: CASSAGEYYGYTF. The CDR3 DNA sequence: TGTGCCAGCAGCGCGGGGGAGTACTATGGCTACACCTTC.

This chain uses TRBV7-9 with TRBJ2-7, with a tentative D call TRBD2 (6 bases). Germline loops: CDR1 SEHNR, CDR2 FQNEAQ (reference sequence). CDR3 length: 15 amino acids. The V and J ends lost 2 bases and 4 bases respectively, with 15 bases between them. The CDR3 sequence is CASSLSLGTAYEQYF. CDR3 DNA: TGTGCCAGCAGCTTAAGCCTCGGGACTGCTTACGAGCAGTACTTC.

This chain uses TRBV5-1 with TRBJ1-1; D is uncertain. In germline, CDR1 is SGHRS, CDR2 YFSETQ. This CDR3 comprises 12 residues. The V end was cut by 3 bases, the J end by 3 bases, with 6 bases between. The CDR3 loop reads CASSSRHTEAFF. CDR3 nucleotides: TGCGCCAGCAGCTCCCGTCACACTGAAGCTTTCTTT.

V usage is TRBV5-1 and J usage is TRBJ2-5; TRBD2 aligns across 8 bases. The germline CDR1 and CDR2 sequences are SGHRS and YFSETQ. This CDR3 contains 13 residues. Trimming at V came to 3 bases and at J to 5 bases, leaving 3 bases not matched to a gene. For the CDR3, the DNA is TGCGCCAGCAGCTCGGGGGGGTTCGAGACCCAGTACTTC. Protein: CASSSGGFETQYF.

CDR3 in amino acids: CASSPTRAGGEEQYF. Written as DNA, the CDR3 is TGTGCCAGCTCACCAACCCGTGCGGGAGGAGAGGAGCAGTACTTC. The V and J genes are TRBV18 and TRBJ2-7, with TRBD2 identical over 8 bases. Germline-derived CDR1 and CDR2 are KGHSH and LQKENI. V was clipped by 2 bases and J by 7 bases; unmatched bases: 10. CDR3 size: 15 residues.

This clone was observed a single time. The chain has TRBV18 and TRBJ1-2, with 9 bases that match TRBD1. The CDR3 runs to 14 residues. Germline lookup yields CDR1 KGHSH and CDR2 LQKENI. V dropped 3 bases and J dropped 8; count of bases not matched to a gene: 7. The CDR3 loop is CASSPGQGTVGYTF. CDR3 DNA sequence: TGTGCCAGCTCACCCGGACAGGGGACGGTCGGCTACACCTTC.

The chain links TRBV7-8 to TRBJ2-7; a weak D match, TRBD2 (6 bases). V lost 2 bases, J lost 1 base, and 12 bases lay in between. CDR1 and CDR2 (germline): SGHVS, FQNEAQ. The CDR3 is 15 amino acids. DNA of the CDR3: TGTGCCAGCAGCTTACGGCGGGGTCAGTCCTACGAGCAGTACTTC. Residues: CASSLRRGQSYEQYF.

The rearrangement links TRBV30 to TRBJ2-2; D is perhaps TRBD1 (6 bases). V dropped 0 bases and J dropped 1 base, with 9 bases sitting between them. The CDR3 runs to 15 residues. Per the germline V gene, CDR1 is GTSNPN and CDR2 is SVGIG (reference sequence). CDR3 residues: CAWSVLTGNTGELFF. CDR3 in DNA: TGTGCCTGGAGTGTTCTGACAGGGAACACCGGGGAGCTGTTTTTT. The variable domain in full, completed from reference TRBV30 and TRBJ2-2, reads SQTIHQWPATLVQPVGSPLSLECTVEGTSNPNLYWYRQAAGRGLQLLFYSVGIGQISSEVPQNLSASRPQDRQFILSSKKLLLSDSGFYLCAWSVLTGNTGELFFGEGSRLTVL.

This chain uses TRBV6-1 with TRBJ2-1, with 7 bases that match TRBD2. CDR1 and CDR2 from the germline V gene are MNHNS and SASEGT. The J segment lost 12 bases and the V segment lost 6 bases, leaving 14 bases of the junction unmatched. The CDR3 runs 14 residues. CDR3 DNA sequence: TGTGCCAGCAGCGGGGGGACTATCAAGAGGCGGCAGTTCTTC. Translated, it gives CASSGGTIKRRQFF.

The chain employs TRBV30 and TRBJ2-2; TRBD1 agrees at 8 bases. In germline, CDR1 is GTSNPN, CDR2 SVGIG (reference sequence). The CDR3 is 12 amino acids. Germline trimming cut 5 bases from V and 6 bases from J; bases unmatched to any gene: 2. CDR3 coding DNA: TGTGCCTGGGAGGACAGGGCCGGGGAGCTGTTTTTT. Protein sequence: CAWEDRAGELFF.

The V and J genes are TRBV11-2 and TRBJ2-7; D is uncertain. The V end lost 2 bases, the J end lost 4 bases, and 9 bases lay between the germline ends. This CDR3 comprises 13 residues. CDR1 and CDR2 from the germline V gene are SGHAT and FQNNGV. Here the CDR3 reads CASSLSRKYEQYF. The CDR3 DNA follows: TGTGCCAGCAGCTTATCTAGGAAGTACGAGCAGTACTTC. The whole variable domain, remainder taken from reference TRBV11-2 and TRBJ2-7, is EAGVAQSPRYKIIEKRQSVAFWCNPISGHATLYWYQQILGQGPKLLIQFQNNGVVDDSQLPKDRFSAERLKGVDSTLKIQPAKLEDSAVYLCASSLSRKYEQYFGPGTRLTVT.

The chain couples TRBV27 to TRBJ2-2; D gene ambiguous. Looked up from germline, CDR1 is MNHEY and CDR2 is SMNVEV (reference sequence). The CDR3 runs to 16 residues. V gave up 3 bases and J gave up 3 bases, with 14 bases separating them. This CDR3 reads CASSLGLEEYTGELFF. Here the CDR3 DNA reads TGTGCCAGCAGTTTGGGTCTAGAGGAATACACCGGGGAGCTGTTTTTT.

The rearrangement links TRBV10-2 to TRBJ2-7; D is possibly TRBD2 (5 bases). Deletions cut 4 bases from V and 1 base from J, with 14 bases between. Germline V gene lookup returns CDR1 WSHSY and CDR2 SAAADI. The CDR3 extends over 15 amino acids. In nucleotides, the CDR3 is TGCGCCAGCAGTGCTGCTAGCCTAGGGTCCTACGAGCAGTACTTC. This encodes CASSAASLGSYEQYF.

This chain links TRBV7-2 with TRBJ2-3, with 8 bases fitting TRBD2. CDR3 length equals 16 residues. V dropped 4 bases and J dropped 4; count of bases not matched to a gene: 10. Germline CDR1 is SGHTA and CDR2 is FQGNSA. The CDR3 is CASSYRQRGSPDTQYF. The CDR3 nucleotides are TGTGCCAGCAGCTACCGTCAGCGGGGGTCACCAGATACGCAGTATTTT.

This chain uses TRBV5-1 with TRBJ1-2, with 9 positions matching TRBD1. The CDR3 spans 15 residues. CDR1 SGHRS and CDR2 YFSETQ come from the germline V gene. V shed 4 bases and J 6 bases; nucleotides not matched to a gene: 10. In DNA, the CDR3 is TGCGCCAGCAGCAGGACGGGACAGGGATTGGATGGCTACACCTTC. It specifies CASSRTGQGLDGYTF.

The rearrangement joins TRBV6-5 to TRBJ1-5, with TRBD1 as a possible D gene (5 bases). In germline, CDR1 is MNHEY, CDR2 SVGAGI. V was clipped by 6 bases and J by 5 bases, with 11 bases between them. The CDR3 is 13 amino acids. CDR3 region: CASRGGDDQPQHF. CDR3 bases: TGTGCCAGCAGAGGAGGGGACGATCAGCCCCAGCATTTT.

The V gene is TRBV7-3, the J gene TRBJ1-1; D is perhaps TRBD1 (6 bases). The germline CDR1 and CDR2 sequences are SGHTA and FQGTGA. The V end lost 4 bases, the J end lost 3 bases, and 9 bases lay between the germline ends. This CDR3 contains 13 residues. Here the CDR3 reads CASSSQGDTEAFF. CDR3 nucleotides: TGTGCCAGCAGCTCACAGGGAGACACTGAAGCTTTCTTT.

This CDR3 is CASSRGISNTGELFF. Written as DNA, the CDR3 is TGTGCCAGCAGCCGGGGGATTTCGAACACCGGGGAGCTGTTTTTT. V and J are TRBV6-5 and TRBJ2-2; TRBD2 is a possible D gene (6 bases). The CDR3 is made up of 15 amino acids. V lost 6 bases, J lost 0 bases, and 11 bases lay in between. Per germline, CDR1 MNHEY and CDR2 SVGAGI.

Regarding this clone: This specimen includes other DNA sequences encoding the same CDR3. The J gene is TRBJ2-1, the V gene TRBV5-1; 9 bases align to TRBD2. In germline, CDR1 is SGHRS, CDR2 YFSETQ. The CDR3 has 14 amino acids. J was trimmed by 4 bases and V by 4 bases; bases with no gene match: 3. The chain's CDR3 is CASSPGLAYNEQFF. In DNA form, the CDR3 reads TGCGCCAGCAGCCCCGGACTAGCGTACAATGAGCAGTTCTTC.

This clone was counted once. V and J are TRBV19 and TRBJ2-1, with unresolved D. V was shortened by 0 bases and J by 6 bases, with 12 bases between the two germline ends. The CDR3 extends over 15 amino acids. CDR1 LNHDA and CDR2 SQIVND come from the germline V gene (reference sequence). Written as DNA, the CDR3 is TGTGCCAGTAGTATAGACGGAGCAGTGCTCAATGAGCAGTTCTTC. Translating it yields CASSIDGAVLNEQFF.

This sequence joins TRBV2 and TRBJ1-5; maybe TRBD1 (6 bases). Germline CDR1 is SNHLY and CDR2 is FYNNEI. V shed 2 bases and J shed 5 bases, with 10 bases lying between them. This CDR3 comprises 14 residues. The CDR3 DNA reads as TGTGCCAGCAGTGAATGGGGGCCGCATCAGCCCCAGCATTTT. Translating it yields CASSEWGPHQPQHF.

The V gene is TRBV11-2, the J gene TRBJ2-2; D perhaps matches TRBD1 (6 bases). The length of the CDR3 is 17 residues. Germline loops: CDR1 SGHAT, CDR2 FQNNGV. Trimming stripped 5 bases from V and 3 bases from J, with 19 bases between. CDR3 amino acids: CASSSETGMGHTGELFF. The CDR3 bases are TGTGCCAGCAGCAGCGAAACAGGGATGGGGCACACCGGGGAGCTGTTTTTT.

The chain carries TRBV7-9 and TRBJ2-2; D might be TRBD1 (5 bases). The CDR3 totals 16 residues. Trimming cost V 1 base and J 0 bases, with 9 bases left between them. In germline, CDR1 is SEHNR, CDR2 FQNEAQ (reference sequence). The CDR3: CASSLGRVANTGELFF. The CDR3 region has the DNA TGTGCCAGCAGCTTAGGCAGGGTGGCGAACACCGGGGAGCTGTTTTTT.